Shown below are 25 T cell receptor beta chains from a single sample sequenced in a study of T-cell reconstitution after alpha-beta-depleted transplantation in children (TCRdb year 2016). Interpreted using the paper, the treatment or condition label stands for: allogeneic hematopoietic cell transplantation with graft depleted of TCRalphabeta T cells and CD19 B cells. Library creation used PCR. Sequencing was carried out with an Illumina HiSeq 2500. To normalize quantification of the TCRbeta repertoire, the TCR libraries were built with molecular barcoding that relied on unique molecular identifiers. Starting from the raw public reads, TCRdb applied fastp trimming at Q25, assembled clones with MiXCR and retained in-frame beta chains. When rows share a CDR3 protein, they turn into one entry using the most common DNA and genes. In all, the sample holds about 440,000 distinct CDR3 sequences, and roughly two fifths of those were seen once. The ten largest clones represent roughly a quarter of the sample.

The source was PBMCs, collected before TCRalphabeta/CD19-depleted stem cell transplant. The receptors originated from a girl between 2 and 10 years old with aplastic anemia, due to receive a stem cell transplant.

This clonotype was seen many times. The rearrangement uses TRBV28 and TRBJ2-7; D may match TRBD1 or TRBD2 (5 bases each). CDR1 is MDHEN and CDR2 is SYDVKM in the germline V gene. The ends were cut back, 6 bases at V and 0 bases at J, with 12 bases in the middle. The CDR3 is 14 amino acids. The CDR3 DNA reads as TGTGCCAGCAGGGGGGTCTATAGCTCCTACGAGCAGTACTTC. It codes for CASRGVYSSYEQYF.

The gene calls are TRBV29-1 and TRBJ2-7, with 9 bases identical to TRBD1. The CDR3 runs to 13 residues. CDR1 and CDR2 (germline): SQVTM, ANQGSEA. The ends lost 7 bases at V and 3 bases at J; junction bases unmatched: 7. CDR3 DNA sequence: TGCAGCGCGACCGGGACAGGGTACTACGAGCAGTACTTC. This sequence encodes CSATGTGYYEQYF.

Turning to this clonotype: An end of the junction differs from the germline gene, which may be a read error. The chain recombines TRBV5-5 with TRBJ1-3; a possible D gene is TRBD1 (6 bases). Looked up from germline, CDR1 is SGHKS and CDR2 is YYEKEE (reference sequence). This CDR3 contains 14 residues. Here the CDR3 reads CVSSMQGPGNTIYF. The CDR3 DNA sequence: TGTGTCAGCAGCATGCAGGGGCCTGGAAACACCATATATTTT. Using reference TRBV5-5 and TRBJ1-3 for the parts outside the CDR3, the full variable domain is DAGVTQSPTHLIKTRGQQVTLRCSPISGHKSVSWYQQVLGQGPQFIFQYYEKEERGRGNFPDRFSARQFPNYSSELNVNALLLGDSALYLCVSSMQGPGNTIYFGEGSWLTVV.

CDR3: CASSQPGLRGRGEQFF. CDR3 DNA sequence: TGCGCCAGCAGCCAGCCGGGGCTAAGAGGAAGGGGTGAGCAGTTCTTC. The chain joins TRBV5-1 to TRBJ2-1; perhaps D is TRBD1 or TRBD2 (5 bases each). CDR3 length equals 16 residues. Germline CDR1 SGHRS, CDR2 YFSETQ. V was cut by 4 bases and J by 9 bases, with 23 bases left in between.

The rearrangement joins TRBV5-6 to TRBJ2-3, with 7 bases aligning to TRBD1. This CDR3 has 16 residues. The ends lost 5 bases at V and 1 base at J; junction bases unmatched: 10. Germline CDR1 is SGHDT and CDR2 is YYEEEE. The DNA for the CDR3 is TGTGCCAGCAGACCAGACAGGGCCTTTGGCACAGATACGCAGTATTTT. Its translation is CASRPDRAFGTDTQYF.

The rearrangement uses TRBV6-1 and TRBJ2-7; 7 nucleotides line up with TRBD2. The CDR3 runs 15 residues. CDR1 MNHNS and CDR2 SASEGT come from the germline V gene. V lost 6 bases and J lost 2; bases outside the gene matches: 10. The CDR3 DNA follows: TGTGCCAGCAGCCCCGAGGAGGCGGGAGCCTACGAGCAGTACTTC. It specifies CASSPEEAGAYEQYF.

This clonotype has at least ten counts. This chain connects TRBV20-1 to TRBJ1-5; D is undetermined. The V end lost 1 base, the J end lost 1 base, and 14 bases lay between the germline ends. The CDR3 totals 16 residues. CDR1 is DFQATT, CDR2 SNEGSKA, per germline (reference sequence). CDR3 coding DNA: TGCAGTGCTAGAGTTCTTTCTCAGAGGAGCAATCAGCCCCAGCATTTT. Residues: CSARVLSQRSNQPQHF.

The chain employs TRBV5-1 and TRBJ1-2, with TRBD1 matching over 7 bases. The CDR3 has 14 residues. J gave up 3 bases and V 2 bases, and 4 bases lay outside the gene matches. Germline V CDR1 and CDR2: SGHRS, YFSETQ. The chain's CDR3 is CASSLDTGDYGYTF. The CDR3 nucleotides read TGCGCCAGCAGCTTAGACACAGGGGACTATGGCTACACCTTC.

The CDR3 DNA reads TGTGCCAGCCGGGCGATAAATTGGGTAGAGCAGTTCTTC. It specifies CASRAINWVEQFF. This rearrangement joins TRBV11-2 to TRBJ2-1, with unresolved D. Germline V gene lookup returns CDR1 SGHAT and CDR2 FQNNGV. This CDR3 comprises 13 residues. V lost 8 bases to trimming and J lost 10 bases, with 18 bases between them.

The chain is built from TRBV5-1 and TRBJ2-7; D is tentatively TRBD1 or TRBD2 (5 bases each). Trimming took 4 bases from V and 1 from J, leaving 18 bases between them. The germline CDR1 and CDR2 sequences are SGHRS and YFSETQ. The CDR3 has 16 residues. In nucleotides, the CDR3 is TGCGCCAGCAGCCCGCAACCCGGGACGGAGTCCTACGAGCAGTACTTC. It yields the protein CASSPQPGTESYEQYF. Full variable domain (outside the CDR3, taken from reference TRBV5-1 and TRBJ2-7): KAGVTQTPRYLIKTRGQQVTLSCSPISGHRSVSWYQQTPGQGLQFLFEYFSETQRNKGNFPGRFSGRQFSNSRSEMNVSTLELGDSALYLCASSPQPGTESYEQYFGPGTRLTVT.

This clonotype was seen a handful of times. The genes are TRBV5-5 and TRBJ1-5; tentatively, D is TRBD1 (5 bases). This CDR3 contains 14 residues. The ends were cut back, 2 bases at V and 5 bases at J, with 11 bases in the middle. The germline gives CDR1 SGHKS, CDR2 YYEKEE (reference sequence). The CDR3 loop is CASSFSVGDQPQHF. The CDR3 nucleotides are TGTGCCAGCAGCTTTTCGGTGGGGGATCAGCCCCAGCATTTT.

V is TRBV5-5 and J is TRBJ2-1, with D tentatively TRBD1 (6 bases). Germline CDR1 SGHKS, CDR2 YYEKEE (reference sequence). The CDR3 totals 14 residues. V was clipped by 3 bases and J by 2 bases, with 9 bases between them. DNA for the CDR3: TGTGCCAGCAGCTATGGACAGACCTACAATGAGCAGTTCTTC. Its protein is CASSYGQTYNEQFF.

Many counts were recorded for this clonotype. CDR3 in amino acids: CASSLGQGAGDTQYF. CDR3 in DNA: TGCGCCAGCAGCTTGGGACAGGGGGCTGGAGATACGCAGTATTTT. The J gene is TRBJ2-3, the V gene TRBV5-1; 10 positions match TRBD1. V lost 0 bases to trimming and J lost 5 bases; unmatched junction nucleotides: 3. Germline V gives CDR1 SGHRS, CDR2 YFSETQ. The CDR3 runs 15 residues. The complete variable domain, with remaining parts taken from reference TRBV5-1 and TRBJ2-3, reads KAGVTQTPRYLIKTRGQQVTLSCSPISGHRSVSWYQQTPGQGLQFLFEYFSETQRNKGNFPGRFSGRQFSNSRSEMNVSTLELGDSALYLCASSLGQGAGDTQYFGPGTRLTVL.

This clonotype has ten or more counts. The V and J genes are TRBV20-1 and TRBJ2-1; weak D call: TRBD1 (6 bases). There are 15 residues in the CDR3. Trimming took 0 bases from V and 6 from J, leaving 15 bases between them. Germline assignment: CDR1 DFQATT and CDR2 SNEGSKA (reference sequence). As DNA, the CDR3 is TGCAGTGCTAGAGATGAGACAGGTATTCCCAATGAGCAGTTCTTC. Protein: CSARDETGIPNEQFF.

This chain uses TRBV12-3 or TRBV12-4 with TRBJ2-7; TRBD2 agrees at 8 bases. V shed 1 base, J shed 3 bases, and the junction held 8 bases outside the gene matches. The CDR3 is 16 residues long. The CDR3 bases are TGTGCCAGCAGTTTAGGAGGCGGCGGGAGGAACTACGAGCAGTACTTC. Protein: CASSLGGGGRNYEQYF.

CDR3 sequence reads: CASSKQVPYEQYF. DNA of the CDR3: TGTGCCAGCAGCAAACAGGTTCCCTACGAGCAGTACTTC. The rearrangement uses TRBV21-1 and TRBJ2-7. TRBV21-1 represents a pseudogene. This CDR3 has 13 residues.

The sample holds a few counts of this clonotype. The gene calls are TRBV6-5 and TRBJ1-5; D may be TRBD1 (5 bases). V gave up 5 bases and J gave up 6 bases, with 8 bases separating them. Germline V gene sequence: CDR1 MNHEY, CDR2 SVGAGI. The CDR3 spans 12 residues. CDR3 residues: CASSEQGQPQHF. The CDR3 DNA is TGTGCCAGCAGTGAGCAGGGTCAGCCCCAGCATTTT.

The chain joins TRBV5-1 to TRBJ2-5, with D tentatively TRBD1 or TRBD2 (5 bases each). The CDR3 has 12 amino acids. The germline CDR1 and CDR2 sequences are SGHRS and YFSETQ. The germline V and J ends were trimmed by 4 bases and 9 bases, with 13 bases remaining between them. In nucleotides, the CDR3 is TGCGCCAGCAGCCGGGACGGGCTCGCCCAGTACTTC. Protein: CASSRDGLAQYF.

The V and J genes are TRBV20-1 and TRBJ1-1; 7 bases are shared with TRBD1. The CDR3 sequence is 12 residues long. The V gene's germline CDR1 is DFQATT and CDR2 SNEGSKA (reference sequence). V lost 6 bases and J lost 1; bases outside the gene matches: 2. CDR3 DNA sequence: TGCAGTGCGTGGACAGGGAACACTGAAGCTTTCTTT. Translating it yields CSAWTGNTEAFF.

The chain is built from TRBV2 and TRBJ2-7; 7 bases are a match to TRBD2. The CDR3 runs 13 residues. Germline lookup yields CDR1 SNHLY and CDR2 FYNNEI. V shed 7 bases, J shed 2 bases, and the junction held 5 bases outside the gene matches. The CDR3 coding sequence is TGTGCCAGCACCGGGACTAATGCCTACGAGCAGTACTTC. It translates to CASTGTNAYEQYF.

This clonotype was seen a single time. The V call is TRBV6-1, the J call TRBJ2-6; D gene unclear. This CDR3 region has 15 residues. Germline values: CDR1 MNHNS, CDR2 SASEGT. Trimming took off 6 bases at V and 4 bases at J, with 13 bases between the two ends. The chain's CDR3 is CASSLSPSGANVLTF. In nucleotides, the CDR3 is TGTGCCAGCAGCCTTTCCCCGAGCGGGGCCAACGTCCTGACTTTC.

The CDR3 nucleotides are TGCAGTGCTAGAGATCTACTGGCCAGCGGGACTTACGAGCAGTACTTC. It yields the protein CSARDLLASGTYEQYF. V is TRBV20-1 and J is TRBJ2-7; 7 positions agree with TRBD2. From germline, CDR1 is DFQATT and CDR2 SNEGSKA (reference sequence). V shed 0 bases and J 4 bases; nucleotides not matched to a gene: 12. This CDR3 contains 16 residues.

The V call is TRBV12-3 or TRBV12-4, the J call TRBJ2-7; TRBD1 matches at 7 bases. The ends lost 3 bases at V and 7 bases at J; junction bases unmatched: 9. The CDR3 consists of 14 residues. The CDR3 reads CASSFVGQSREQYF. CDR3 nucleotide sequence: TGTGCCAGCAGTTTCGTGGGACAGTCAAGGGAGCAGTACTTC.

The chain couples TRBV6-1 to TRBJ1-2, with TRBD1 matching 8 bases. The V segment lost 3 bases and the J segment 4 bases; nucleotides outside the gene matches: 4. In germline, CDR1 is MNHNS, CDR2 SASEGT. This CDR3 is built from 14 residues. Written as DNA, the CDR3 is TGTGCCAGCAGTGACGCGGACAGGGCCTATGGCTACACCTTC. Translation: CASSDADRAYGYTF.

Concerning this clonotype: Just one base apart from a much larger clone, this may be a read error. The missing conserved phenylalanine or tryptophan at the end of this CDR3 makes a read error likely. In nucleotides, the CDR3 is TGTGCCAGCAGCTTACCAGGAGGTCTCAGCTATGGCTACACCCTC. Residues: CASSLPGGLSYGYTL. The rearrangement links TRBV7-9 to TRBJ1-2; D remains ambiguous. From germline, CDR1 is SEHNR and CDR2 FQNEAQ (reference sequence). CDR3 length: 15 residues. Trimming pared 2 bases from V and 4 bases from J, leaving 14 bases between.